This TCR beta chain appears in the sequencing data of a study of CD8+CD57+ T cells in acquired aplastic anemia. In the study overall: Sorted CD4+ and CD8+ cells gave an average of about 3.4 ug of DNA.

Trimming pared 4 bases from V and 7 bases from J, leaving 14 bases between. This CDR3 comprises 14 residues. Germline CDR1 and CDR2: DFQATT and SNEGSKA (reference sequence). Only a few counts were recorded for this clonotype. Patients chosen for sequencing had CD8+CD57+ cells that had expanded, as shown by flow cytometry. Investigators profiled TCR beta VDJ and CDR3 from genomic DNA template. TCRdb used MiXCR to reprocess the reads, holding one entry per CDR3 protein. The sample records 160,000 or so distinct CDR3 sequences, about two thirds being singletons. The gene calls are TRBV20-1 and TRBJ1-6; D is possibly TRBD1 (5 bases). Sequencing input: sorted CD4+, CD8+, or CD8+CD57+ T cells (not recorded which) from PBMCs. The clonotype was recovered from a human donor with aplastic anemia. CDR3: CSAKMGGANSPLHF. The DNA for the CDR3 is TGCAGTGCTAAGATGGGTGGGGCAAATTCACCCCTCCACTTT.